Sequencing of this T cell receptor (beta chain) was carried out in a study of blood T cell repertoires in COVID-19. Study at large: There were acute and convalescent COVID-19 samples, and they came from the United States, Italy and Spain.

The V gene lost 3 bases and the J gene lost 7 bases, with 12 bases spanning the gap. The CDR3 sequence is 13 residues long. Sequencing was performed with immunoSEQ multiplex PCR; in TCRdb, only in-frame clones are kept and a portion is missing. The data contain about 150,000 clones, about 82% of them singletons. Participants were aged about 18 to 100 years from roughly 25 US areas. Clinical histories supplied by participants themselves formed the basis of cohort assignment. Recovered participants had two consecutive negative NP/OP PCR tests, healthcare professional clearance, or symptom resolution. The sample comprised PBMCs or T cells enriched from blood (not recorded which). The chain couples TRBV12-3 or TRBV12-4 to TRBJ1-2; D may be TRBD1 (5 bases). The TCR sequence derives from a woman aged 40-49 years who had recovered from COVID-19. CDR3 DNA sequence: TGTGCCAGCAGTTTTGCAGGGTGGAGTGGCTACACCTTC. Translation gives CASSFAGWSGYTF.